The present entry profiles one T cell receptor (beta chain) with its context. Its antigen is as yet unknown. CDR3 length equals 18 residues. Per germline, CDR1 LNHDA and CDR2 SQIVND (reference sequence). After removal of 5 bases from V and 1 base from J, the junction contained 10 bases not matched to a gene. This entry comes from a study of T cell responses to AZD1222 COVID-19 vaccine. Findings of the study overall: Repertoire samples came only from after the peak T cell response.

Sequenced by immunoSEQ multiplex PCR; TCRdb stores in-frame clones only, minus some. Here the sample spans 85,000 to 110,000 clones, roughly 89% being singletons. Sequenced material: peripheral blood, taken on day 0 of AZD1222 vaccination. The origin of this receptor is an adult in good health. The rearrangement joins TRBV19 to TRBJ2-1, with 11 bases lining up with TRBD2. DNA of the CDR3: TGTGCCAGTAGTTCGAGCCTTACTAGCGGGAGATCCTACAATGAGCAGTTCTTC. Translated: CASSSSLTSGRSYNEQFF.